This T cell receptor beta chain was captured by sequencing in a study of OX40 agonist ivuxolimab in advanced cancers. Study background: Melanoma, hepatocellular carcinoma, head and neck or renal cell cancer occurred in dose-escalation patients. Points from the study as a whole: Among the lowest levels of clonal expansion were found in partial responders at 0.1-3.0 mg/kg.

Autoimmune disease history or systemic immunosuppression excluded patients. The CDR3 consists of 14 residues. Germline V gene sequence: CDR1 MDHEN, CDR2 SYDVKM. Deletions cut 7 bases from V and 7 bases from J, with 17 bases between. Comments on this clone: What it recognizes is unknown.

The data were produced by immunoSEQ multiplex PCR, yet TCRdb's version contains in-frame clones alone and is incomplete. The sample records more than 70,000 clones, roughly four fifths being singletons. Here the sequenced sample was CD4+ or CD8+ T cells sorted from blood, taken in a trial of the OX40 agonist ivuxolimab. The clonotype was recovered from an adult with an advanced solid tumor such as melanoma, head and neck, liver or kidney cancer. The chain has TRBV28 and TRBJ1-5; D may be TRBD1 (5 bases). The DNA for the CDR3 is TGTGCCAGCACGGGGGGAGGGGCGGGCCAGCCCCAGCATTTT. Translated, it gives CASTGGGAGQPQHF.